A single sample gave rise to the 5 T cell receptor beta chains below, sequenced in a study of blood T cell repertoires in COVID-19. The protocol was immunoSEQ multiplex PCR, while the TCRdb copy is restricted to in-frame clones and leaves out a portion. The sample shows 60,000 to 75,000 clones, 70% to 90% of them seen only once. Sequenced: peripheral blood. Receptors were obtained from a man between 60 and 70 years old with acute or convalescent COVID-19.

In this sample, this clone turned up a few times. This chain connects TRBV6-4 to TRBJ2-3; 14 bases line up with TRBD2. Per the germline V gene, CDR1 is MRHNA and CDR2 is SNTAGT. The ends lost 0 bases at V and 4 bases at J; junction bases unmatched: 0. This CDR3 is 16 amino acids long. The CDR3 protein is CASSDSTSGGADTQYF. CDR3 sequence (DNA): TGTGCCAGCAGTGACTCGACTAGCGGGGGGGCAGATACGCAGTATTTT.

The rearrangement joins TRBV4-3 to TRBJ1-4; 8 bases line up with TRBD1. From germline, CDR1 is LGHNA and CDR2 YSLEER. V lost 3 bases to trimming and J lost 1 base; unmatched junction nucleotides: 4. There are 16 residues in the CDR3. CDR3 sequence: CASSHTDRGTNEKLFF. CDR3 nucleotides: TGCGCCAGCAGCCACACAGACAGGGGAACTAATGAAAAACTGTTTTTT.

The CDR3 nucleotides are TGTGCCAGCAGCCAGCGGGGACAGGGGGCCGACGAGCAGTACTTC. Translating gives CASSQRGQGADEQYF. This chain uses TRBV4-2 with TRBJ2-7; TRBD1 matches 12 bases. The V and J ends lost 3 bases and 5 bases, in that order; junction bases with no gene match: 5. CDR1 is LGHNA, CDR2 YNFKEQ, per germline. This CDR3 comprises 15 residues.

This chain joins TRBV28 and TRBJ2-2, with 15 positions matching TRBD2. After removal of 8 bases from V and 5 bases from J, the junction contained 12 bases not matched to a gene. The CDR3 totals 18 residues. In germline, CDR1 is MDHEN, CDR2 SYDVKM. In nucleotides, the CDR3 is TGTGCCAGCCCCCCCGGGACTAGCGGGGGGCGGGAGACCGGGGAGCTGTTTTTT. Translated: CASPPGTSGGRETGELFF. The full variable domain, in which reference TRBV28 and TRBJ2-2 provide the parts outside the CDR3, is DVKVTQSSRYLVKRTGEKVFLECVQDMDHENMFWYRQDPGLGLRLIYFSYDVKMKEKGDIPEGYSVSREKKERFSLILESASTNQTSMYLCASPPGTSGGRETGELFFGEGSRLTVL.

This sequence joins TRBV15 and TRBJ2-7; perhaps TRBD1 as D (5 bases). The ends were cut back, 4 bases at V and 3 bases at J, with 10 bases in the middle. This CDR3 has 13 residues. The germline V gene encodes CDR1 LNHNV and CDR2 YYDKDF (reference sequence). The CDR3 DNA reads TGTGCCACCAGCATCACCCAGGGCTACGAGCAGTACTTC. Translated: CATSITQGYEQYF.